A selection of T cell receptor beta chains follows, all from one sample in a study of blood T cell repertoires in COVID-19. The protocol was immunoSEQ multiplex PCR, while the TCRdb copy is restricted to in-frame clones and leaves out a portion. The repertoire holds roughly 81,000 clones, with around 87% as singletons. The sample consisted of peripheral blood. Receptors originate from a man between 35 and 55 years old with acute or convalescent COVID-19. CDR3s include the opening cysteine and the closing phenylalanine or tryptophan. Each record gives: J gene, V gene, clone size, D gene, CDR3 DNA, CDR3 protein. A D gene is named only where the DNA matches it firmly. Rows may omit the clone size; those that give it use once, few, many or a size class.

j_gene: TRBJ2-1; v_gene: TRBV15; abundance: .; d_gene: .; CDR3nt: TGTGCCACCAGCAGCGATCCAGGGACCTACAATGAGCAGTTCTTC; CDR3aa: CATSSDPGTYNEQFF
j_gene: TRBJ1-2; v_gene: TRBV29-1; abundance: .; d_gene: TRBD1; CDR3nt: TGCAGCGCGGACCCAGGGGGCTATGGCTACACCTTC; CDR3aa: CSADPGGYGYTF
j_gene: TRBJ2-1; v_gene: TRBV11-3; abundance: few; d_gene: TRBD2; CDR3nt: TGTGCCAGCAGCCAGACTAGCGGGGGGCGCAATGAGCAGTTCTTC; CDR3aa: CASSQTSGGRNEQFF
j_gene: TRBJ1-1; v_gene: TRBV3-1/TRBV3-2; abundance: .; d_gene: .; CDR3nt: TGTGCCAGCAGCCCTCGACAGAAGAACACTGAAGCTTTCTTT; CDR3aa: CASSPRQKNTEAFF
j_gene: TRBJ2-5; v_gene: TRBV5-1; abundance: .; d_gene: TRBD2; CDR3nt: TGCGCCAGCAGCCCGGTACTAGCGGTACCAGAGACCCAGTACTTC; CDR3aa: CASSPVLAVPETQYF
j_gene: TRBJ2-3; v_gene: TRBV2; abundance: few; d_gene: .; CDR3nt: TGTGCCAGCATAAGCACAGATACGCAGTATTTT; CDR3aa: CASISTDTQYF
j_gene: TRBJ1-2; v_gene: TRBV6-1; abundance: .; d_gene: .; CDR3nt: TGTGCCAGCAGTGATAGACCTCCCGGGAGTGGCTACACCTTC; CDR3aa: CASSDRPPGSGYTF
j_gene: TRBJ1-1; v_gene: TRBV5-4; abundance: few; d_gene: .; CDR3nt: TGTGCCAGCAGCTTAAGGGGGATGAACACTGAAGCTTTCTTT; CDR3aa: CASSLRGMNTEAFF
j_gene: TRBJ2-3; v_gene: TRBV7-3; abundance: .; d_gene: TRBD2; CDR3nt: TGTGCCAGCAGCCCGAGGACTAGCGGGGGGGCAGATACGCAGTATTTT; CDR3aa: CASSPRTSGGADTQYF
j_gene: TRBJ1-2; v_gene: TRBV27; abundance: once; d_gene: TRBD1; CDR3nt: TGTGCCAGCAGTCGGGACAGGGACTATGGCTACACCTTC; CDR3aa: CASSRDRDYGYTF
j_gene: TRBJ1-6; v_gene: TRBV6-2/TRBV6-3; abundance: .; d_gene: TRBD1; CDR3nt: TGTGCCAGCAGTTACTCAACAGGGGTAGATTCACCCCTCCACTTT; CDR3aa: CASSYSTGVDSPLHF
j_gene: TRBJ1-2; v_gene: TRBV19; abundance: .; d_gene: TRBD1; CDR3nt: TGTGCCAGTAGTAGAGGGACAGTTTCGCCTGGCTACACCTTC; CDR3aa: CASSRGTVSPGYTF
j_gene: TRBJ1-2; v_gene: TRBV19; abundance: .; d_gene: TRBD1; CDR3nt: TGTGCCAGTAGTTTGGAACAGGGGGGCGGCTACACCTTC; CDR3aa: CASSLEQGGGYTF
j_gene: TRBJ2-5; v_gene: TRBV21-1; abundance: .; d_gene: .; CDR3nt: TGTGCCAGCGTTTGGACAGGGGGATGGCAAGAGACCCAGTACTTC; CDR3aa: CASVWTGGWQETQYF
j_gene: TRBJ2-1; v_gene: TRBV18; abundance: .; d_gene: TRBD1; CDR3nt: TGTGCCAGCTCAGCCGGGACAGGGGTGAATGAGCAGTTCTTC; CDR3aa: CASSAGTGVNEQFF
j_gene: TRBJ1-1; v_gene: TRBV6-6; abundance: .; d_gene: TRBD1; CDR3nt: TGTGCCAGCAGTTCCCCAGACAGGGCCAAGGAAGCTTTCTTT; CDR3aa: CASSSPDRAKEAFF
j_gene: TRBJ2-1; v_gene: TRBV7-8; abundance: .; d_gene: .; CDR3nt: TGTGCCAGCAGCCTAACCGGTTACAATGAGCAGTTCTTC; CDR3aa: CASSLTGYNEQFF
j_gene: TRBJ2-1; v_gene: TRBV9; abundance: once; d_gene: .; CDR3nt: TGTGCCAGCAGCCAGGCTTTGAATGAGCAGTTCTTC; CDR3aa: CASSQALNEQFF
j_gene: TRBJ2-1; v_gene: TRBV10-3; abundance: .; d_gene: TRBD2; CDR3nt: TGTGCCATCAGAAAGACTAGCGGGAGCCATGAGCAGTTCTTC; CDR3aa: CAIRKTSGSHEQFF
j_gene: TRBJ1-4; v_gene: TRBV2; abundance: .; d_gene: .; CDR3nt: TGTGCCAGCACCGGGGTGATGGGGACTAATGAAAAACTGTTTTTT; CDR3aa: CASTGVMGTNEKLFF
j_gene: TRBJ2-1; v_gene: TRBV27; abundance: many; d_gene: TRBD2; CDR3nt: TGTGCCAGCAGTTTATTCGGGACTAGCAGCTTAAGGGGGAATGAGCAGTTCTTC; CDR3aa: CASSLFGTSSLRGNEQFF
j_gene: TRBJ2-7; v_gene: TRBV27; abundance: .; d_gene: TRBD2; CDR3nt: TGTGCCAGCAGTTTATCGACTAGCGGCTCCTACGAGCAGTACTTC; CDR3aa: CASSLSTSGSYEQYF
j_gene: TRBJ2-1; v_gene: TRBV12-5; abundance: .; d_gene: TRBD2; CDR3nt: TGTGCTAGTGGTTTGGTACTGACGGGCGGGAGCCTCGGGAATGAGCAGTTCTTC; CDR3aa: CASGLVLTGGSLGNEQFF
j_gene: TRBJ1-3; v_gene: TRBV14; abundance: .; d_gene: .; CDR3nt: TGTGCCAGCAGCCACACCGGGTCCCGTCTGGGAAACACCATATATTTT; CDR3aa: CASSHTGSRLGNTIYF
j_gene: TRBJ2-1; v_gene: TRBV11-3; abundance: .; d_gene: TRBD2; CDR3nt: TGTGCCAGCAGCTTAGCAACGGGGGGGCCTTACAATGAGCAGTTCTTC; CDR3aa: CASSLATGGPYNEQFF
j_gene: TRBJ2-3; v_gene: TRBV19; abundance: .; d_gene: TRBD1; CDR3nt: TGTGCCAGTAGTCAAGGACAGGGGAGGACAGATACGCAGTATTTT; CDR3aa: CASSQGQGRTDTQYF
j_gene: TRBJ1-2; v_gene: TRBV3-1/TRBV3-2; abundance: .; d_gene: .; CDR3nt: TGTGCCAGCAGTCCTCAGGGGAACTATGGCTACACCTTC; CDR3aa: CASSPQGNYGYTF
j_gene: TRBJ2-6; v_gene: TRBV19; abundance: .; d_gene: .; CDR3nt: TGTGCCAGTAGAATACACTCTGGGGCCAACGTCCTGACTTTC; CDR3aa: CASRIHSGANVLTF
j_gene: TRBJ1-4; v_gene: TRBV5-5; abundance: .; d_gene: .; CDR3nt: TGTGCCAGCAGCTTGGGCGGGGGCACTAATGAAAAACTGTTTTTT; CDR3aa: CASSLGGGTNEKLFF
j_gene: TRBJ2-5; v_gene: TRBV7-9; abundance: .; d_gene: .; CDR3nt: TGTGCCAGCAGCTTAGGGCGTTTCGGTAGGGAGGAGACCCAGTACTTC; CDR3aa: CASSLGRFGREETQYF
j_gene: TRBJ2-7; v_gene: TRBV27; abundance: .; d_gene: .; CDR3nt: TGTGCCAGCAGGAGCTCCTACGAGCAGTACTTC; CDR3aa: CASRSSYEQYF
j_gene: TRBJ1-1; v_gene: TRBV11-2; abundance: .; d_gene: .; CDR3nt: TGTGCCAGCAGCCCCGGTCAGGGTTGGACTGAAGCTTTCTTT; CDR3aa: CASSPGQGWTEAFF
j_gene: TRBJ1-2; v_gene: TRBV15; abundance: .; d_gene: .; CDR3nt: TGTGCCACCAGCACCAATGGGGGGACGCCCTCTAACTATGGCTACACCTTC; CDR3aa: CATSTNGGTPSNYGYTF
j_gene: TRBJ1-3; v_gene: TRBV19; abundance: once; d_gene: .; CDR3nt: TGTGCCAGTAGTATAGAGGGGGACACCTCTGGAAACACCATATATTTT; CDR3aa: CASSIEGDTSGNTIYF
j_gene: TRBJ1-2; v_gene: TRBV7-2; abundance: .; d_gene: TRBD1; CDR3nt: TGTGCCAGTGAAAGGAGCGGGACAGGCTATGGCTACACCTTC; CDR3aa: CASERSGTGYGYTF
j_gene: TRBJ2-7; v_gene: TRBV5-5; abundance: .; d_gene: .; CDR3nt: TGTGCCAGCAGCTGGGACGGTCAGGGGGAGCAGTACTTC; CDR3aa: CASSWDGQGEQYF
j_gene: TRBJ1-5; v_gene: TRBV9; abundance: .; d_gene: .; CDR3nt: TGTGCCAGCAGCTCTCAGTCAGGGTTGAATCAGCCCCAGCATTTT; CDR3aa: CASSSQSGLNQPQHF
j_gene: TRBJ1-3; v_gene: TRBV19; abundance: .; d_gene: TRBD1; CDR3nt: TGTGCCAGTAGTAACGACAGGGGGAGAGGAAACACCATATATTTT; CDR3aa: CASSNDRGRGNTIYF
j_gene: TRBJ1-1; v_gene: TRBV19; abundance: .; d_gene: .; CDR3nt: TGTGCCAGTACCTTGGACAGGAACACTGAAGCTTTCTTT; CDR3aa: CASTLDRNTEAFF
j_gene: TRBJ2-5; v_gene: TRBV19; abundance: once; d_gene: TRBD2; CDR3nt: TGTGCCAGTAGTATAGACGCCCCGGGGAGGGCAGGGCAAGAGACCCAGTACTTC; CDR3aa: CASSIDAPGRAGQETQYF
j_gene: TRBJ1-5; v_gene: TRBV6-5; abundance: .; d_gene: .; CDR3nt: TGTGCCAGCAGCCCCGGGGGGCGGCCCGGGGCCCAGCATTTT; CDR3aa: CASSPGGRPGAQHF
j_gene: TRBJ2-3; v_gene: TRBV7-2; abundance: .; d_gene: TRBD2; CDR3nt: TGTGCCAGCAGCCCACAGCGGGGGGGTGATACGCAGTATTTT; CDR3aa: CASSPQRGGDTQYF
j_gene: TRBJ1-2; v_gene: TRBV7-2; abundance: .; d_gene: .; CDR3nt: TGTGCCAGCAGCTCAGGGTACCAGGGTCTGGGTTCTAACTATGGCTACACCTTC; CDR3aa: CASSSGYQGLGSNYGYTF
j_gene: TRBJ2-5; v_gene: TRBV19; abundance: .; d_gene: TRBD2; CDR3nt: TGTGCCAGTAGCCCGGCCGGGGCTAGCGGGGAAGAGACCCAGTACTTC; CDR3aa: CASSPAGASGEETQYF
j_gene: TRBJ2-5; v_gene: TRBV20-1; abundance: .; d_gene: TRBD1; CDR3nt: TGCAGTGCTAGTAAAACAGGGGGCGAGTGGGAGACCCAGTACTTC; CDR3aa: CSASKTGGEWETQYF
j_gene: TRBJ2-2; v_gene: TRBV3-1/TRBV3-2; abundance: .; d_gene: .; CDR3nt: TGTGCCAGCAGCCGTACGGGCGGGGAGCTGTTTTTT; CDR3aa: CASSRTGGELFF
j_gene: TRBJ2-3; v_gene: TRBV19; abundance: .; d_gene: .; CDR3nt: TGTGCCAGTAGTCCCGGGGGGCCTGGGGATACGCAGTATTTT; CDR3aa: CASSPGGPGDTQYF
j_gene: TRBJ1-5; v_gene: TRBV10-3; abundance: few; d_gene: TRBD1; CDR3nt: TGTGCCATCAGCCTGGACAGGGGATATCAGCCCCAGCATTTT; CDR3aa: CAISLDRGYQPQHF
j_gene: TRBJ2-7; v_gene: TRBV5-5; abundance: once; d_gene: TRBD2; CDR3nt: TGTGCCAGCAGCTTGGACGGGGGAGGGGCAAAAACCTACGAGCAGTACTTC; CDR3aa: CASSLDGGGAKTYEQYF
j_gene: TRBJ2-7; v_gene: TRBV6-5; abundance: .; d_gene: TRBD1; CDR3nt: TGTGCCAGCAAAAGCCGACAGGGCTCCTACGAGCAGTACTTC; CDR3aa: CASKSRQGSYEQYF
j_gene: TRBJ2-2; v_gene: TRBV19; abundance: .; d_gene: .; CDR3nt: TGTGCCAGTAGTAGAATCCCAGGGTGGGACACCGGGGAGCTGTTTTTT; CDR3aa: CASSRIPGWDTGELFF
j_gene: TRBJ1-1; v_gene: TRBV29-1; abundance: .; d_gene: .; CDR3nt: TGCAGCGTAACAGGAGGGAGGAACACTGAAGCTTTCTTT; CDR3aa: CSVTGGRNTEAFF
j_gene: TRBJ1-5; v_gene: TRBV18; abundance: .; d_gene: TRBD1; CDR3nt: TGTGCCAGCTCACCCGACAGGGGTAATCAGCCCCAGCATTTT; CDR3aa: CASSPDRGNQPQHF
j_gene: TRBJ1-1; v_gene: TRBV7-9; abundance: .; d_gene: .; CDR3nt: TGTGCCAGCAGCCTAGTAAATGAAGCTTTCTTT; CDR3aa: CASSLVNEAFF
j_gene: TRBJ1-4; v_gene: TRBV19; abundance: .; d_gene: TRBD1; CDR3nt: TGTGCCAGTAGTGAGGCCGGGACAGGGGGCAGTAATGAAAAACTGTTTTTT; CDR3aa: CASSEAGTGGSNEKLFF